This TCR beta chain derives from a study of T-cell reconstitution after alpha-beta-depleted transplantation in children. Germline V gene lookup returns CDR1 SGHVS and CDR2 FQNEAQ. This CDR3 comprises 16 residues. Unmatched junction bases numbered 10, after V lost 5 bases and J lost 3 bases. A note on this clonotype: Its antigen remains unknown.

Study observations and caveats: Newly produced T cells mostly provided counts and TCRbeta diversity after one year, as hyperexpanded clones declined. Several hundred expanded graft clones reportedly supplied alpha-beta T cells about two months after transplant.

TCRbeta library preparation incorporated unique molecular identifiers. TCRdb redid the calling of the PCR reads with MiXCR, one entry per CDR3 protein. The sample lists around 450,000 distinct CDR3 sequences, around 16% occurring once. Sequencing was performed on PBMCs, mostly from graft donor cells, taken 360 days after TCRalphabeta/CD19-depleted stem cell transplant. The clonotype was recovered from a boy under two years old who had a stem cell transplant for Wiskott-Aldrich syndrome, so the T cells may come from the graft donor. This chain joins TRBV7-8 and TRBJ2-3; TRBD2 matches at 8 bases. CDR3 DNA sequence: TGTGCCAGCAGCATTTCGGACGGGGGGGCGACAGATACGCAGTATTTT. This codes for CASSISDGGATDTQYF. The entire variable domain, with the rest obtained from reference TRBV7-8 and TRBJ2-3, is as follows: GAGVSQSPRYKVAKRGQDVALRCDPISGHVSLFWYQQALGQGPEFLTYFQNEAQLDKSGLPSDRFFAERPEGSVSTLKIQRTQQEDSAVYLCASSISDGGATDTQYFGPGTRLTVL.